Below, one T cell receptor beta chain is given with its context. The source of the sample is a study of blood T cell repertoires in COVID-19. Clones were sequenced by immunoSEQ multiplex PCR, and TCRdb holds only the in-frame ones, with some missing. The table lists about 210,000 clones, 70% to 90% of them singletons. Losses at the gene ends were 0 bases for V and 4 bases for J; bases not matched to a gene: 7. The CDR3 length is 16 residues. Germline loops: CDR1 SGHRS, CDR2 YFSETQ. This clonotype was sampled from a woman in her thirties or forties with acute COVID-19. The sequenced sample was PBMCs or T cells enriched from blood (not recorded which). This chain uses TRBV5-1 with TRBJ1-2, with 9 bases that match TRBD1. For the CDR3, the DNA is TGCGCCAGCAGCTTGGCCCGACAGGGGGATTCCTATGGCTACACCTTC. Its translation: CASSLARQGDSYGYTF.